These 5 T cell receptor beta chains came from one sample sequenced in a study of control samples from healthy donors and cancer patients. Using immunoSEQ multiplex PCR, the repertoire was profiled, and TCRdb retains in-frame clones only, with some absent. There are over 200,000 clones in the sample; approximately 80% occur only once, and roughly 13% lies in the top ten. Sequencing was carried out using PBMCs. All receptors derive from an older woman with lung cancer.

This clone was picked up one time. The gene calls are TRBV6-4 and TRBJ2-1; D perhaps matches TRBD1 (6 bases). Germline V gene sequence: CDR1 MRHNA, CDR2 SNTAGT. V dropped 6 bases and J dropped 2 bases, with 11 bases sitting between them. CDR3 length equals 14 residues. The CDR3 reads CASRWTAPYNEQFF. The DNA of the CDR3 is TGTGCCAGCAGATGGACAGCTCCCTACAATGAGCAGTTCTTC.

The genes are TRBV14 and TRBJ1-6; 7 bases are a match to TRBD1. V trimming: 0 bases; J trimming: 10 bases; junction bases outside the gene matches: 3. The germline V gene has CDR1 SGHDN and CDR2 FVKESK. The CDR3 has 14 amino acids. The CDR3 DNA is TGTGCCAGCAGCCAAGATGGGACAGAATCACCCCTCCACTTT. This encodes CASSQDGTESPLHF.

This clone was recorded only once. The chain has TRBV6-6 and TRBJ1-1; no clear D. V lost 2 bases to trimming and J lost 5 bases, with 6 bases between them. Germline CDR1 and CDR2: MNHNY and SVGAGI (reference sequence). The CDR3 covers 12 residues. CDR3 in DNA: TGTGCCAGCAGTTACGGGGATACTGAAGCTTTCTTT. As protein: CASSYGDTEAFF.

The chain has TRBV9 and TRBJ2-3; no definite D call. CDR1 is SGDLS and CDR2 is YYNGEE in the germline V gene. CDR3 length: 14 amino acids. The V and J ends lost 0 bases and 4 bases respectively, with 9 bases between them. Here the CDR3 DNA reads TGTGCCAGCAGCGTAGCTATGGGTCCAGATACGCAGTATTTT. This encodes CASSVAMGPDTQYF. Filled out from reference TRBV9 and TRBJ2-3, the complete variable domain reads DSGVTQTPKHLITATGQRVTLRCSPRSGDLSVYWYQQSLDQGLQFLIQYYNGEERAKGNILERFSAQQFPDLHSELNLSSLELGDSALYFCASSVAMGPDTQYFGPGTRLTVL.

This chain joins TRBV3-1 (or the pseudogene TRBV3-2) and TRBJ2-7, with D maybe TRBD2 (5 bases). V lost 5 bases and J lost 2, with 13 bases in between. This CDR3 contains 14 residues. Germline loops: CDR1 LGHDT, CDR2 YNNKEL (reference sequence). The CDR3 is CASSSQAVPYEQYF. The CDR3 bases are TGTGCCAGCAGCTCCCAAGCGGTTCCCTACGAGCAGTACTTC.